The source of this T cell receptor beta chain is a study of CD8 T cells in ankylosing spondylitis (TCRdb year 2017). Looking at the study overall: The study set out to find disease-linked TCR variants by profiling T cell receptor beta repertoires in ankylosing spondylitis patients and healthy donors. The whole study cohort included over a hundred healthy donors and under 30 ankylosing spondylitis patients. Peripheral blood was sampled, and synovial fluid was also collected from ankylosing spondylitis patients.

This clonotype occurred many times. No antigen is known for it. No base-level quality is on record; no much larger clone is a single base apart. Sequencing used an Illumina HiSeq 2500. TCR beta libraries were prepared by quantitative 5'-RACE with molecular barcodes. As for the original processing: Disease-linked TCR variants were identified with a new computational method built on a probabilistic model of VDJ rearrangement. TCRdb took the public reads, trimmed them with fastp at Q25, ran MiXCR for clone calling and kept in-frame beta chains. All rows with the same CDR3 protein become a single entry with the most common DNA and genes. TCRdb's processing, not the authors', yielded these V and J calls. For this sample the table gives 250,000 to 400,000 distinct CDR3 sequences, of which around a tenth were detected only once. The top ten constitute roughly 9.5% of the sample. What the research found in general, with its limitations: Blood from ankylosing spondylitis patients appeared to be characterized by a TCR beta motif made up of under 10 highly homologous amino acid variants. The disease-linked clones were reported as significantly enriched in matched synovial fluid samples from ankylosing spondylitis patients. Some motif variants were previously reported in synovial fluid and blood of reactive arthritis patients, suggesting common disease-initiation mechanisms. The disease-linked clones showed a CD8+ phenotype and occurred at relatively low frequencies in peripheral blood.

This TCR derives from a female donor with ankylosing spondylitis or in good health (not recorded which). Sequenced: blood, either unsorted or a sorted T cell fraction (not recorded which).

CDR3 sequence: CASSLRMGGETQYF. The nucleotides read TGTGCCAGCAGCTTACGAATGGGAGGGGAGACCCAGTACTTC. This chain joins TRBV9 to TRBJ2-5, with 7 middle bases fitting TRBD2. Trimming leaves V shorter by 4 bases and J shorter by 5 bases, with the junction holding 8 bases beyond the gene matches. Taken from cysteine to phenylalanine, the CDR3 has 14 residues. CDR3 DNA only is kept here, 42 bases in frame from base 1. The germline V gene provides CDR1 SGDLS and CDR2 YYNGEE.